These 16 T cell receptor beta chains originate from one sample sequenced in a study of blood T cell repertoires in COVID-19. Profiled with immunoSEQ multiplex PCR; TCRdb holds only in-frame clones, not every one. Among approximately 50,000 clones listed, approximately 87% were seen once. The specimen sequenced was peripheral blood. The receptor source for this set is a human donor in a cohort sampled during active COVID-19.

The rearrangement joins TRBV27 to TRBJ1-1; D remains unclear. Germline V gene lookup returns CDR1 MNHEY and CDR2 SMNVEV (reference sequence). This CDR3 contains 14 residues. V shed 6 bases and J shed 2 bases, with 13 bases lying between them. The CDR3 bases are TGTGCCAGCAGGACCGTAGCGGGCAACACTGAAGCTTTCTTT. This codes for CASRTVAGNTEAFF.

In this sample, this clone turned up once. This sequence joins TRBV10-3 and TRBJ2-7; TRBD1 agrees at 8 bases. V was pared by 8 bases and J by 2 bases, with 2 bases of the junction left unmatched. The germline gives CDR1 ENHRY, CDR2 SYGVKD. The length of the CDR3 is 12 residues. This chain's CDR3 is CAIRDRTYEQYF. CDR3 in DNA: TGTGCCATCCGGGACAGGACCTACGAGCAGTACTTC.

The rearrangement joins TRBV24-1 to TRBJ2-4; D is unclear. Trimming left V 5 bases short and J 5 bases short, with 9 bases between. The CDR3 totals 13 residues. From germline, CDR1 is KGHDR and CDR2 SFDVKD. For the CDR3, the DNA is TGTGCCACCAGTGTGCCCGGAGAAAACATTCAGTACTTC. Its protein product is CATSVPGENIQYF.

This chain joins TRBV7-9 and TRBJ2-3, with D tentatively TRBD2 (5 bases). Germline assignment: CDR1 SEHNR and CDR2 FQNEAQ (reference sequence). The CDR3 runs to 13 residues. Trimming cost V 2 bases and J 5 bases, with 8 bases left between them. The CDR3 DNA reads TGTGCCAGCAGCTTATGGGAGCAAGATACGCAGTATTTT. Translating it yields CASSLWEQDTQYF. The whole variable domain, remainder taken from reference TRBV7-9 and TRBJ2-3, is DTGVSQNPRHKITKRGQNVTFRCDPISEHNRLYWYRQTLGQGPEFLTYFQNEAQLEKSRLLSDRFSAERPKGSFSTLEIQRTEQGDSAMYLCASSLWEQDTQYFGPGTRLTVL.

This clone was detected only once. This sequence joins TRBV7-2 and TRBJ2-3, with 9 bases identical to TRBD2. This CDR3 is 16 amino acids long. Germline V gene data show CDR1 as SGHTA and CDR2 as FQGNSA. V lost 2 bases and J lost 4; bases outside the gene matches: 7. The chain's CDR3 is CASSLLVAGEADTQYF. DNA of the CDR3: TGTGCCAGCAGCTTATTGGTAGCGGGAGAAGCAGATACGCAGTATTTT. Drawing the rest from reference TRBV7-2 and TRBJ2-3, the complete variable domain is GAGVSQSPSNKVTEKGKDVELRCDPISGHTALYWYRQSLGQGLEFLIYFQGNSAPDKSGLPSDRFSAERTGGSVSTLTIQRTQQEDSAVYLCASSLLVAGEADTQYFGPGTRLTVL.

This chain connects TRBV30 to TRBJ2-7; the match to TRBD2 covers 8 bases. This CDR3 is built from 16 residues. CDR1 is GTSNPN and CDR2 is SVGIG in the germline V gene (reference sequence). The junction had 9 bases not matched to a gene; V was cut back by 0 bases and J by 2 bases. The CDR3 DNA reads as TGTGCCTGGAGTGTACATCTGGAGACTAGCGCCTACGAGCAGTACTTC. The encoded protein is CAWSVHLETSAYEQYF.

In this sample, this clone turned up a few times. The rearrangement joins TRBV2 to TRBJ2-7, with a weak D call TRBD2 (6 bases). The CDR3 has 13 amino acids. Germline V CDR1 and CDR2: SNHLY, FYNNEI. V was trimmed by 2 bases and J by 3 bases, leaving 8 bases between them. Written as DNA, the CDR3 is TGTGCCAGCAGTGAATTGGAGGGCTACGAGCAGTACTTC. Its protein is CASSELEGYEQYF.

The CDR3 loop reads CASSESTQYF. In DNA, the CDR3 is TGTGCCAGCAGCGAGTCGACGCAGTATTTT. The chain joins TRBV7-9 to TRBJ2-3; D gene unclear. Germline V gene data show CDR1 as SEHNR and CDR2 as FQNEAQ (reference sequence). V was clipped by 5 bases and J by 9 bases, with 6 bases between them. CDR3 length: 10 residues.

This chain links TRBV27 with TRBJ2-3; a possible D gene is TRBD2 (6 bases). Trimming took 0 bases from V and 3 from J, leaving 13 bases between them. The CDR3 has 16 residues. Germline loops: CDR1 MNHEY, CDR2 SMNVEV (reference sequence). DNA of the CDR3: TGTGCCAGCAGTTTATCGATAGGCGGGACGACAGATACGCAGTATTTT. Protein sequence: CASSLSIGGTTDTQYF.

This clone has only a few counts. The chain has TRBV18 and TRBJ2-7; 7 bases line up with TRBD2. Per germline, CDR1 KGHSH and CDR2 LQKENI. V shed 3 bases, J shed 3 bases, and the junction held 5 bases outside the gene matches. This CDR3 spans 14 amino acids. This CDR3 is CASSPHGGSYEQYF. The DNA for the CDR3 is TGTGCCAGCTCACCTCATGGCGGGAGCTACGAGCAGTACTTC.

As to this clone: One junction end disagrees with the germline gene, perhaps due to a read error. The V gene is TRBV30, the J gene TRBJ1-4; D call uncertain. The CDR3 has 13 amino acids. Germline V gene sequence: CDR1 GTSNPN, CDR2 SVGIG (reference sequence). The CDR3 region is CAWSVGGNGKLFF. CDR3 in DNA: TGTGCCTGGAGTGTAGGAGGGAATGGAAAACTGTTTTTT.

The chain has TRBV5-4 and TRBJ2-3; 8 nucleotides agree with TRBD1. In germline, CDR1 is SGHNT, CDR2 YYREEE (reference sequence). The CDR3 spans 14 residues. V shed 4 bases and J 1 base; nucleotides not matched to a gene: 2. CDR3 loop: CASSPDRGTDTQYF. In nucleotides, the CDR3 is TGTGCCAGCAGCCCGGACAGGGGCACAGATACGCAGTATTTT. Drawing the rest from reference TRBV5-4 and TRBJ2-3, the complete variable domain is ETGVTQSPTHLIKTRGQQVTLRCSSQSGHNTVSWYQQALGQGPQFIFQYYREEENGRGNFPPRFSGLQFPNYSSELNVNALELDDSALYLCASSPDRGTDTQYFGPGTRLTVL.

This clone came up once. The V gene is TRBV2, the J gene TRBJ2-1, with TRBD2 identical over 12 bases. Germline CDR1 and CDR2: SNHLY and FYNNEI. CDR3 length: 19 amino acids. The V gene end was trimmed by 3 bases and the J gene end by 6 bases; junction bases not matched to a gene: 15. CDR3 in amino acids: CASSDLAGGPRPIGNEQFF. DNA of the CDR3: TGTGCCAGCAGTGACCTAGCGGGAGGGCCTCGACCTATCGGCAATGAGCAGTTCTTC. The full variable domain, rest sourced from reference TRBV2 and TRBJ2-1, is EPEVTQTPSHQVTQMGQEVILRCVPISNHLYFYWYRQILGQKVEFLVSFYNNEISEKSEIFDDQFSVERPDGSNFTLKIRSTKLEDSAMYFCASSDLAGGPRPIGNEQFFGPGTRLTVL.

The V and J genes are TRBV7-9 and TRBJ1-1; perhaps TRBD1 as D (5 bases). The CDR3 has 15 residues. Trimming took off 5 bases at V and 4 bases at J, with 17 bases between the two ends. Germline CDR1 SEHNR, CDR2 FQNEAQ (reference sequence). In DNA, the CDR3 is TGTGCCAGCAGCCCCCAGGTGGGGCGAGGCACTGAAGCTTTCTTT. Translated, it gives CASSPQVGRGTEAFF.

J is TRBJ2-3 and V is TRBV19; 9 bases map to TRBD2. The ends lost 1 base at V and 0 bases at J; junction bases unmatched: 2. Per the germline V gene, CDR1 is LNHDA and CDR2 is SQIVND (reference sequence). This CDR3 has 16 amino acids. The CDR3 DNA sequence: TGTGCCAGTAGTATAGCGACTAGCGGAAGCACAGATACGCAGTATTTT. Residues: CASSIATSGSTDTQYF.

This clone was detected once. The CDR3 region is CASSLSRGRYNEQFF. The CDR3 DNA is TGTGCCAGCAGCTTATCGCGCGGGAGATACAATGAGCAGTTCTTC. This chain joins TRBV11-3 and TRBJ2-1; TRBD2 agrees at 7 bases. The junction had 5 bases not matched to a gene; V was cut back by 2 bases and J by 4 bases. The germline V gene has CDR1 SGHNT and CDR2 YENEEA. The CDR3 runs to 15 residues.